This T cell receptor beta chain is drawn from a study of CD8 T cells in ankylosing spondylitis. General study findings and limits: Past research had described some motif variants in reactive arthritis synovial fluid and blood. A TCR beta motif of under 10 highly homologous variants appeared characteristic of ankylosing spondylitis blood.

This clonotype has a handful of counts. Its antigen is unknown. Per the germline V gene, CDR1 is ENHRY and CDR2 is SYGVKD. The CDR3 covers 14 residues. TCRdb called the 5' RACE reads again in MiXCR, with one record for every CDR3 protein. Here the sample spans about 460,000 distinct CDR3 sequences, about 5% being singletons. This clonotype was sampled from a male donor with ankylosing spondylitis. V is TRBV10-3 and J is TRBJ2-1; D not resolved. Input material: blood, either unsorted or a sorted T cell fraction (not recorded which). This CDR3 is CASSAENSYNEQFF. The CDR3 DNA sequence: TGTGCGTCAAGTGCGGAAAACTCCTACAATGAGCAGTTCTTC.